The following is a T cell receptor (beta chain) sequence with its context. The data are from a study of blood T cell repertoires in COVID-19. Study-level information: The United States, Italy and Spain were the sources of the acute and convalescent COVID-19 samples. Sources were T cells, B-cell-depleted T cells, or PBMCs; the material itself was cDNA or gDNA.

CDR3 size: 16 residues. Germline V CDR1 and CDR2: KGHSH, LQKENI. The V and J ends lost 1 base and 4 bases, in that order; junction bases with no gene match: 8. In the study's own analysis: The assay estimated nucleated cells by amplifying reference gene primers. Here immunoSEQ multiplex PCR was the method, and the copy in TCRdb shows in-frame clones only, minus some. Clone size and the V and J calls come from that table; the DNA yielded D and trimming. The repertoire holds tens of thousands of clones, with about 88% as singletons. Sequencing was carried out using peripheral blood. The sequence derives from a human donor in a cohort sampled during active COVID-19. The chain combines TRBV18 with TRBJ2-5, with 8 nucleotides matching TRBD1. The CDR3 sequence: CASSPLDRVRGETQYF. The CDR3 DNA is TGTGCCAGCTCACCACTGGACAGGGTGAGGGGAGAGACCCAGTACTTC.